This entry lists 9 T cell receptor beta chains sequenced from one sample in a study of post-analysis software for immune sequencing data. Study-wide points: When patients were compared with controls, about five TRBV segments were more frequent, TRBV5-6, TRBV5-1 and TRBV20-1 among them.

No antigen is known for these receptors. TCR beta cDNA libraries included unique molecular identifiers. TCRdb re-derived calls from the PCR reads in MiXCR, one entry per CDR3 protein. Among 450,000 or so distinct CDR3 sequences listed, roughly 46% were seen once. Sequences were obtained from blood. The receptors here all came from a girl aged 10 to 17 with multiple sclerosis.

This sequence joins TRBV4-1 and TRBJ1-2; 11 nucleotides align to TRBD1. The V segment lost 1 base and the J segment 5 bases; nucleotides outside the gene matches: 3. The germline gives CDR1 MGHRA, CDR2 YSYEKL. The CDR3 runs to 15 residues. The CDR3 nucleotides are TGCGCCAGCAGCCAAGGGGGACAGGGGGGATATGGCTACACCTTC. Translated: CASSQGGQGGYGYTF.

This clonotype occurred many times. The chain is built from TRBV12-3 or TRBV12-4 and TRBJ1-1; TRBD1 agrees at 11 bases. This CDR3 has 14 residues. Trimming removed 6 bases from V and 1 base from J; junction bases left unmatched: 1. The chain's CDR3 is CASSGTGGNTEAFF. CDR3 bases: TGTGCCAGCAGCGGGACAGGGGGGAACACTGAAGCTTTCTTT.

V gene TRBV5-1 combines with J gene TRBJ2-7; D may be TRBD2 (6 bases). The CDR3 totals 14 residues. V shed 6 bases and J shed 3 bases, with 16 bases lying between them. CDR1 and CDR2 from the germline V gene are SGHRS and YFSETQ. DNA for the CDR3: TGCGCCAGCACCCAAGTGTCGGGGGTCTACGAGCAGTACTTC. Protein sequence: CASTQVSGVYEQYF.

In its sample, this clonotype was seen a few times. V gene TRBV4-1 combines with J gene TRBJ2-7, with 10 bases aligning to TRBD2. With 1 base clipped from V and 2 bases from J, the junction kept 8 bases outside the gene matches. The V gene's germline CDR1 is MGHRA and CDR2 YSYEKL. The CDR3 extends over 17 amino acids. The CDR3 coding sequence is TGCGCCAGCAGCCAAGGGCAAACTAGCGGGAACGCCTACGAGCAGTACTTC. Translation gives CASSQGQTSGNAYEQYF.

This sequence joins TRBV18 and TRBJ2-3; D is perhaps TRBD2 (5 bases). Trimming left V 5 bases short and J 2 bases short, with 17 bases between. CDR1 is KGHSH and CDR2 is LQKENI in the germline V gene. The CDR3 loop spans 16 amino acids. The CDR3 here is CASSSRRSGFTDTQYF. For the CDR3, the DNA is TGTGCCAGCTCATCCAGGAGATCGGGGTTCACAGATACGCAGTATTTT.

In its sample, this clonotype was seen a few times. The chain recombines TRBV4-1 with TRBJ1-2; D not certain. CDR1 MGHRA and CDR2 YSYEKL come from the germline V gene. Trimming left V 1 base short and J 8 bases short, with 14 bases between. The CDR3 has 14 amino acids. CDR3 DNA sequence: TGCGCCAGCAGCCAAGTATATCCGGGTCTCGGCTACACCTTC. Translated, it gives CASSQVYPGLGYTF.

The gene calls are TRBV2 and TRBJ1-1; 7 positions match TRBD1. The CDR3 loop spans 13 amino acids. Losses at the gene ends were 5 bases for V and 4 bases for J; bases not matched to a gene: 4. The germline V gene encodes CDR1 SNHLY and CDR2 FYNNEI. The CDR3 region has the DNA TGTGCCAGCAGTCTACAGGGGTCCACTGAAGCTTTCTTT. This gives the protein CASSLQGSTEAFF.

The table lists this clonotype with many counts. The CDR3 sequence is CASSDRTVTDTQYF. CDR3 bases: TGTGCCAGCAGCGACCGGACAGTAACAGATACGCAGTATTTT. The rearrangement links TRBV9 to TRBJ2-3; D is possibly TRBD1 (6 bases). This CDR3 has 14 residues. The germline CDR1 and CDR2 sequences are SGDLS and YYNGEE. Trimming took 3 bases from V and 3 from J, leaving 11 bases between them.

This clonotype was counted between two and nine times. V is TRBV6-5 and J is TRBJ2-6, with TRBD1 as a possible D gene (5 bases). V gave up 7 bases and J gave up 2 bases, with 15 bases separating them. Germline-derived CDR1 and CDR2 are MNHEY and SVGAGI. CDR3 length equals 16 residues. The DNA of the CDR3 is TGTGCCAGCATCGACCCATCCAGGGCTGGGGCCAACGTCCTGACTTTC. This codes for CASIDPSRAGANVLTF.